The entry that follows covers one T cell receptor beta chain sequence. PCR was performed using 60 Vbeta and 13 Jbeta primers. Sequenced by immunoSEQ multiplex PCR; TCRdb stores in-frame clones only, minus some. This sample has about 130,000 clones, with over 70% found just once. The entry originates in a study of cytomegalovirus exposure and HLA in healthy donors. Turning to the study itself: About 180 million T cells yielded fewer than 120 million unique TCR beta sequences in earlier analysis.

V was pared by 5 bases and J by 4 bases, with 12 bases of the junction left unmatched. The CDR3 runs to 16 residues. Germline assignment: CDR1 MNHEY and CDR2 SMNVEV (reference sequence). The TCR comes from a woman in her forties in good health and CMV-seropositive. Input material: PBMCs. This chain links TRBV27 with TRBJ1-2; 8 bases match TRBD1. The CDR3 spells CASSIYPGGGIYGYTF. The CDR3 DNA is TGTGCCAGCAGTATCTATCCAGGGGGCGGAATCTATGGCTACACCTTC.